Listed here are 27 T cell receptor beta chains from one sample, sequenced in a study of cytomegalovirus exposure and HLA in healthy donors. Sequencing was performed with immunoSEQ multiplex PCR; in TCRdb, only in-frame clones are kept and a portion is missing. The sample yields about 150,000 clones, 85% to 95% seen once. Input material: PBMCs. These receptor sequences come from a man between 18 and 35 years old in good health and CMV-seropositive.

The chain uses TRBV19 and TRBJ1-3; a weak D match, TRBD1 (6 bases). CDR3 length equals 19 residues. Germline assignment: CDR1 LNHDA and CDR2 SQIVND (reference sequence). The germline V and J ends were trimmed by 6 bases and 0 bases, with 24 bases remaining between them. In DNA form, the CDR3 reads TGTGCCAGTAGCCATGGGGGCACAGGAAACTGGAACTCTGGAAACACCATATATTTT. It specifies CASSHGGTGNWNSGNTIYF.

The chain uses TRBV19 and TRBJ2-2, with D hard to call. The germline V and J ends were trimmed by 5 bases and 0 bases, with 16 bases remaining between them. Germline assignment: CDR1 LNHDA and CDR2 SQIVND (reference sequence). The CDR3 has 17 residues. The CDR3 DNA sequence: TGTGCCAGTAGTCCTTACCCTAGACGAGCGAACACCGGGGAGCTGTTTTTT. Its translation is CASSPYPRRANTGELFF.

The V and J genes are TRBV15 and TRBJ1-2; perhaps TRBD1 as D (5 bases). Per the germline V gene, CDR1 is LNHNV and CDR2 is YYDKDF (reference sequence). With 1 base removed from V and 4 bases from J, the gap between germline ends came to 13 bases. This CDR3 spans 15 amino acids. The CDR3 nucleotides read TGTGCCACCAGCAGAGCCCTAGACAGCTCCTATGGCTACACCTTC. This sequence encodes CATSRALDSSYGYTF.

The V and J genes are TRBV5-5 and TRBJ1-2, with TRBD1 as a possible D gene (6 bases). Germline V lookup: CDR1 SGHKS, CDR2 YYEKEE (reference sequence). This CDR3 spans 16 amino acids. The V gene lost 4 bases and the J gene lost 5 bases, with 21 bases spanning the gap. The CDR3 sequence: CASSPRDTSRPYGYTF. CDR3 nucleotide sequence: TGTGCCAGCAGCCCCAGGGACACCTCCCGACCTTATGGCTACACCTTC.

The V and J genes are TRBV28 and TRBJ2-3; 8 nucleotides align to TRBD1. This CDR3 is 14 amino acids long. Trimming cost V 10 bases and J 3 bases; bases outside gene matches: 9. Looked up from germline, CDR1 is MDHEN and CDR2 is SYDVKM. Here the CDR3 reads CAIDQGAGTDTQYF. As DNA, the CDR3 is TGTGCCATCGATCAGGGGGCAGGAACAGATACGCAGTATTTT.

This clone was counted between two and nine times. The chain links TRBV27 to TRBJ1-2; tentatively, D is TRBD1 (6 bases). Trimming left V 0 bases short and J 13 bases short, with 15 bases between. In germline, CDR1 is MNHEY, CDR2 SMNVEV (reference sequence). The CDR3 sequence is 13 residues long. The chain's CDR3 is CASSLSSKGESTF. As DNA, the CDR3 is TGTGCCAGCAGTTTATCGAGTAAGGGGGAGTCCACCTTC.

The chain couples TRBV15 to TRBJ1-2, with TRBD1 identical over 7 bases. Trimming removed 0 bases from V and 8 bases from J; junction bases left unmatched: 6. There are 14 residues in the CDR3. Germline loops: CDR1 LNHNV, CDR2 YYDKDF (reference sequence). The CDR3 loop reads CATSRDSSDRGYTF. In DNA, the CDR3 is TGTGCCACCAGCAGAGATAGTTCGGACAGGGGCTACACCTTC.

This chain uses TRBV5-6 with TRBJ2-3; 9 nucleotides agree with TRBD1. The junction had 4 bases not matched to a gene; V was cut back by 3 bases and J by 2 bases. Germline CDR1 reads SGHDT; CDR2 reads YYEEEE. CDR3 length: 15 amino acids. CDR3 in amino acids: CASSSDRGVTDTQYF. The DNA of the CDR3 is TGTGCCAGCAGCTCGGACAGGGGCGTCACAGATACGCAGTATTTT. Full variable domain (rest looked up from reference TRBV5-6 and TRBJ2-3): DAGVTQSPTHLIKTRGQQVTLRCSPKSGHDTVSWYQQALGQGPQFIFQYYEEEERQRGNFPDRFSGHQFPNYSSELNVNALLLGDSALYLCASSSDRGVTDTQYFGPGTRLTVL.

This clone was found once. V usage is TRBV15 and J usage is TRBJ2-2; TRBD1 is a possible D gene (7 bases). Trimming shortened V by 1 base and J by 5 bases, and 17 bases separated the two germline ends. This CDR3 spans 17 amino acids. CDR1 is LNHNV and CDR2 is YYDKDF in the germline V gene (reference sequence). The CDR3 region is CATSRADEAGGTGELFF. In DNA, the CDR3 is TGTGCCACCAGCAGAGCCGATGAGGCAGGGGGGACCGGGGAGCTGTTTTTT.

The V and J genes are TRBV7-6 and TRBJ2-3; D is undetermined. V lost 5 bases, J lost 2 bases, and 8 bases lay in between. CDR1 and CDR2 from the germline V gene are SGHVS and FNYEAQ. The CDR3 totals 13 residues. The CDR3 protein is CASSPSYTDTQYF. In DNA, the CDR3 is TGTGCCAGCAGCCCCTCCTACACAGATACGCAGTATTTT. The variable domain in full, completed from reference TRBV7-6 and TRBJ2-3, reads GAGVSQSPRYKVTKRGQDVALRCDPISGHVSLYWYRQALGQGPEFLTYFNYEAQQDKSGLPNDRFSAERPEGSISTLTIQRTEQRDSAMYRCASSPSYTDTQYFGPGTRLTVL.

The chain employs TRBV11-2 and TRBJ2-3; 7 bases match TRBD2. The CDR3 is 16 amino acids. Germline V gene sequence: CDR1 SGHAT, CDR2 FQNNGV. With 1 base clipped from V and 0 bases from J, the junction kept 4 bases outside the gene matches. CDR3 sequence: CASSLVGGSSTDTQYF. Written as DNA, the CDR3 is TGTGCCAGCAGCTTAGTAGGCGGGAGTAGCACAGATACGCAGTATTTT.

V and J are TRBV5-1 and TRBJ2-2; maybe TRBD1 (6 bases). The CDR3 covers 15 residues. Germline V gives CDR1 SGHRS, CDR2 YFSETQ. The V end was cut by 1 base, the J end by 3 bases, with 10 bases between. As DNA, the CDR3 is TGCGCCAGCAGCTTGAGTCAGGGGCACACCGGGGAGCTGTTTTTT. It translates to CASSLSQGHTGELFF.

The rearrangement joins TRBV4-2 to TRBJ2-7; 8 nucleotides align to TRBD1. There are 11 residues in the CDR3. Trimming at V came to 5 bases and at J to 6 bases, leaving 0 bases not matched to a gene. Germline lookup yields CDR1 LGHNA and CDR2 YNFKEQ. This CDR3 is CASSTGGEQYF. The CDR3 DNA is TGTGCCAGCAGCACAGGGGGCGAGCAGTACTTC.

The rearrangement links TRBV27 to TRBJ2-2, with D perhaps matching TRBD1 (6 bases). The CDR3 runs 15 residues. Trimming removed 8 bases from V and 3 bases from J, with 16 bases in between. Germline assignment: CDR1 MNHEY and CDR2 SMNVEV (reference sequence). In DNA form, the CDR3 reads TGTGCCAGCTCCGAGGGCAGGGGAGACACCGGGGAGCTGTTTTTT. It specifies CASSEGRGDTGELFF.

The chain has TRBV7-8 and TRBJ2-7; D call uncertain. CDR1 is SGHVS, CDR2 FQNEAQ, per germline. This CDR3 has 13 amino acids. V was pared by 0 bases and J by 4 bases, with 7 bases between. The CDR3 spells CASSLASVYEQYF. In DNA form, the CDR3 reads TGTGCCAGCAGCTTAGCAAGCGTTTACGAGCAGTACTTC.

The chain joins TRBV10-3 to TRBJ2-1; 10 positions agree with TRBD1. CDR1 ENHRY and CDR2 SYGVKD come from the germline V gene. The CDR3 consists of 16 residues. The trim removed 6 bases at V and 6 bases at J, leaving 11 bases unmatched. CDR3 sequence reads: CAISKPGQGHPNEQFF. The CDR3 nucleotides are TGTGCCATCAGCAAACCGGGACAGGGGCACCCCAATGAGCAGTTCTTC.

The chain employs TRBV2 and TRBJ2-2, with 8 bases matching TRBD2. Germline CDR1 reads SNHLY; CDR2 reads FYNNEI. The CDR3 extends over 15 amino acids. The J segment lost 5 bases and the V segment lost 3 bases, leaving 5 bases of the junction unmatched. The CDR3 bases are TGTGCCAGCAGTGATAACGGGAGGGGGACCGGGGAGCTGTTTTTT. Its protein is CASSDNGRGTGELFF.

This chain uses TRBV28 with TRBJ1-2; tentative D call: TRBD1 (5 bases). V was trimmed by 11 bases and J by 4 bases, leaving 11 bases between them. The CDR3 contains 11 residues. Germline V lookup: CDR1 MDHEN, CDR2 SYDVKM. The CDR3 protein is CALSGGYGYTF. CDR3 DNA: TGTGCCCTCAGCGGGGGCTATGGCTACACCTTC.

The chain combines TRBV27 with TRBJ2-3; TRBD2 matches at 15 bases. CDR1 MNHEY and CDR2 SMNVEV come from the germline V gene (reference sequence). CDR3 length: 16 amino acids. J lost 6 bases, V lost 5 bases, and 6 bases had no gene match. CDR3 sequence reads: CASSSGLAGGGDTQYF. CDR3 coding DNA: TGTGCCAGCAGTAGCGGACTAGCGGGAGGGGGGGATACGCAGTATTTT.

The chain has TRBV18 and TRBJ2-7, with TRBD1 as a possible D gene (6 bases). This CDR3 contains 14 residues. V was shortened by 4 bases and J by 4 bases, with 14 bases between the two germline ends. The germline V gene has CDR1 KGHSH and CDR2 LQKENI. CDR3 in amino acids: CASSRGAQGYEQYF. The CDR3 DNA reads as TGTGCCAGCTCACGTGGGGCGCAGGGGTACGAGCAGTACTTC.

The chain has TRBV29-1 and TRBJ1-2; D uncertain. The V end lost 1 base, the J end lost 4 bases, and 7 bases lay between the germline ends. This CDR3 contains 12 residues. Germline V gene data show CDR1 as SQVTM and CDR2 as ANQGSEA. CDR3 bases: TGCAGCGTTGAAGTTTCCATCTATGGCTACACCTTC. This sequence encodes CSVEVSIYGYTF.

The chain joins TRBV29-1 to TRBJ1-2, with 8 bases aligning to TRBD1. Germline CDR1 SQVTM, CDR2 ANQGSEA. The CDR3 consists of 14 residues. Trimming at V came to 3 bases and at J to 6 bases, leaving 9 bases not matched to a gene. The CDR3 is CSVDNLGQGDGYTF. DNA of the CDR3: TGCAGCGTTGACAACCTAGGACAGGGCGATGGCTACACCTTC.

The CDR3 protein is CASSLTDRANTEAFF. The CDR3 nucleotides are TGCGCCAGCAGCCTCACAGACAGGGCGAACACTGAAGCTTTCTTT. This chain connects TRBV4-1 to TRBJ1-1; TRBD1 matches at 7 bases. V lost 4 bases to trimming and J lost 1 base; unmatched junction nucleotides: 6. Looked up from germline, CDR1 is MGHRA and CDR2 is YSYEKL. The CDR3 loop spans 15 amino acids.

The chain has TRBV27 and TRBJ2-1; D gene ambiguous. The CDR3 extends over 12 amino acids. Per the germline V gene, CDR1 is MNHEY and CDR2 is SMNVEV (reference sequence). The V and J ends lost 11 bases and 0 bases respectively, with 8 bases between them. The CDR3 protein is CAVRRSYNEQFF. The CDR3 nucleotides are TGTGCCGTGCGGCGCTCCTACAATGAGCAGTTCTTC.

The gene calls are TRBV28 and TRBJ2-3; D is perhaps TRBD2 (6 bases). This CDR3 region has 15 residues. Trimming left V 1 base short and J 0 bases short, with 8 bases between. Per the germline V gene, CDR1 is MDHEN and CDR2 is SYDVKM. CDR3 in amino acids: CASSLLRGSTDTQYF. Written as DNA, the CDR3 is TGTGCCAGCAGTTTATTGCGGGGTAGCACAGATACGCAGTATTTT.

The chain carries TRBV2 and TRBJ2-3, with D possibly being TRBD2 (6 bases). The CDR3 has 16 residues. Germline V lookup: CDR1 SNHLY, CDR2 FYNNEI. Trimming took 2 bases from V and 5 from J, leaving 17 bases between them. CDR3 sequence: CASSESGRERGDTQYF. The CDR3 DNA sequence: TGTGCCAGCAGTGAAAGCGGGCGGGAACGGGGAGATACGCAGTATTTT.

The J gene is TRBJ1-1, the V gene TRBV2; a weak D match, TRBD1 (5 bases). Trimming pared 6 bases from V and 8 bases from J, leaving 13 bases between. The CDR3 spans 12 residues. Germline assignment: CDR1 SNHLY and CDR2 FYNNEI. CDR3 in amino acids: CASRSSRAEAFF. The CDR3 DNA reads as TGTGCCAGCAGATCGAGCAGGGCCGAAGCTTTCTTT.